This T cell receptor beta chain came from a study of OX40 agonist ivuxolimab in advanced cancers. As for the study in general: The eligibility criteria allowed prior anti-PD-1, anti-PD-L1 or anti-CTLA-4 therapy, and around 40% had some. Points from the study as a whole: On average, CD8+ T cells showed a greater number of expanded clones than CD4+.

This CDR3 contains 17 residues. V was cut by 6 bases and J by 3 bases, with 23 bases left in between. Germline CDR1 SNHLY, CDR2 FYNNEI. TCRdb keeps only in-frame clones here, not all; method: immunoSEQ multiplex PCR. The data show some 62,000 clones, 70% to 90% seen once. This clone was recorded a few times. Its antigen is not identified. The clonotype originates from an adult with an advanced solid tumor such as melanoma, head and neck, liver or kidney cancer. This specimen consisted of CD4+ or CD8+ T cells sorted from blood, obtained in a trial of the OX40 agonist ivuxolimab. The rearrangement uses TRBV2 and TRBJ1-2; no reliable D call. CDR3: CASRPGRAQEPHYGYTF. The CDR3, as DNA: TGTGCCAGCAGGCCGGGTCGGGCGCAGGAACCTCACTATGGCTACACCTTC. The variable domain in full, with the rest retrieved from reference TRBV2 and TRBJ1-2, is EPEVTQTPSHQVTQMGQEVILRCVPISNHLYFYWYRQILGQKVEFLVSFYNNEISEKSEIFDDQFSVERPDGSNFTLKIRSTKLEDSAMYFCASRPGRAQEPHYGYTFGSGTRLTVV.